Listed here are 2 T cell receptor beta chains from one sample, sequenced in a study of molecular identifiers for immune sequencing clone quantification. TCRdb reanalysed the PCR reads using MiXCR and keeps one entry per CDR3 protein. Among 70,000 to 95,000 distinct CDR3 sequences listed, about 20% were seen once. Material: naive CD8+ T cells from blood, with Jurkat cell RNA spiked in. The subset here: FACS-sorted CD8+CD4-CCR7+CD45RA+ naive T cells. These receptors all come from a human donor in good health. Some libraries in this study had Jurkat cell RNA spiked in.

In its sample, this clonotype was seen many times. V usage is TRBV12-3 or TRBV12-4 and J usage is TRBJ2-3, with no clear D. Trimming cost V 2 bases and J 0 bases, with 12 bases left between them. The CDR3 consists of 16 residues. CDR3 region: CASSLIGRLSTDTQYF. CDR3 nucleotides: TGTGCCAGCAGTTTAATAGGCAGGTTAAGCACAGATACGCAGTATTTT.

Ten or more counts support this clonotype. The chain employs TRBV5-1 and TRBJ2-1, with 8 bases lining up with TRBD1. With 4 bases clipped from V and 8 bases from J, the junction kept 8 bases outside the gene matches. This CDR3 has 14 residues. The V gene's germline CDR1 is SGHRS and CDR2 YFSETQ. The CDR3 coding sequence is TGCGCCAGCAGCCACGAGGACAGGGACGATGAGCAGTTCTTC. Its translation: CASSHEDRDDEQFF.